Sequencing of this T cell receptor beta chain was carried out in a study of OX40 agonist ivuxolimab in advanced cancers. Across the whole study: Mean age approximately 59 years, range about 20 to 85; approximately 80% male. A history of anti-PD-1, anti-PD-L1 or anti-CTLA-4 therapy was acceptable, and about 37% had some. Partial responses occurred in three patients (one hepatocellular carcinoma, two cutaneous melanoma).

Only in-frame clones appear in the TCRdb table, and some are missing; sequencing was by immunoSEQ multiplex PCR. The sample shows approximately 52,000 clones, roughly 83% of them seen only once. Points on this clone: Its antigen is unknown.

Overall study findings and caveats: Expanded clones tended on average to be more numerous among CD8+ T cells than CD4+.

The CDR3 loop spans 13 amino acids. V was clipped by 10 bases and J by 7 bases, with 20 bases between them. Germline V CDR1 and CDR2: SNHLY, FYNNEI. The clonotype was recovered from an adult with an advanced solid tumor such as melanoma, head and neck, liver or kidney cancer. The specimen was CD4+ or CD8+ T cells sorted from blood, collected in a trial of the OX40 agonist ivuxolimab. This chain links TRBV2 with TRBJ2-7; tentative D call: TRBD2 (6 bases). The CDR3 nucleotides read TGTGCCATCGTCCGGGACTCAGGTTCGGAGCAGTACTTC. It translates to CAIVRDSGSEQYF.